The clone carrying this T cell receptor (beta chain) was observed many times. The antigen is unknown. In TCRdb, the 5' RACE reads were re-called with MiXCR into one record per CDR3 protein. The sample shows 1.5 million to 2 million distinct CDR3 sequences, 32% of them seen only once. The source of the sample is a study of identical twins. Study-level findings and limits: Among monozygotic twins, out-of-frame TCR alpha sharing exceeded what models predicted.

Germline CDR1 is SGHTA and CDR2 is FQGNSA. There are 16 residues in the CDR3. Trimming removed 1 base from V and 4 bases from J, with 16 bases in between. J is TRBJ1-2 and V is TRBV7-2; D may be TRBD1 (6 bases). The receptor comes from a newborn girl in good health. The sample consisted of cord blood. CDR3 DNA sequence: TGTGCCAGCAGCTTAGTTCTACAGGGCGGTTCCTATGGCTACACCTTC. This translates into CASSLVLQGGSYGYTF.